This T cell receptor beta chain stems from a study of immune evolution from preneoplasia to lung adenocarcinoma. Regarding the study as a whole: Clonality was highest in normal lung, lower in later-stage lesions apparently. From normal lung to invasive adenocarcinoma, top clone frequencies appeared to decrease. Highest clonality occurred in KRAS-mutant, not EGFR-mutant or double wild-type, nodules.

Resections took place in Japan or China from about 2014 to 2018. This table comes from immunoSEQ multiplex PCR, and its TCRdb copy is limited to in-frame clones, with some not included. The repertoire holds 9,300 or so clones, roughly 80% seen once, with approximately 8.3% in the top ten. Comment on this clone: As yet, its antigen is unknown.

Deletions cut 5 bases from V and 3 bases from J, with 14 bases between. Germline loops: CDR1 LNHDA, CDR2 SQIVND (reference sequence). The CDR3 covers 15 residues. The J gene is TRBJ1-5, the V gene TRBV19; the D gene is possibly TRBD1 (5 bases). This clonotype was obtained from a donor aged 70 or over with lung adenocarcinoma. Sequencing used FFPE minimally invasive lung adenocarcinoma tissue. The CDR3 coding sequence is TGTGCCAGTAGTTCCCGGGACGGCCACAATCAGCCCCAGCATTTT. Translation: CASSSRDGHNQPQHF.